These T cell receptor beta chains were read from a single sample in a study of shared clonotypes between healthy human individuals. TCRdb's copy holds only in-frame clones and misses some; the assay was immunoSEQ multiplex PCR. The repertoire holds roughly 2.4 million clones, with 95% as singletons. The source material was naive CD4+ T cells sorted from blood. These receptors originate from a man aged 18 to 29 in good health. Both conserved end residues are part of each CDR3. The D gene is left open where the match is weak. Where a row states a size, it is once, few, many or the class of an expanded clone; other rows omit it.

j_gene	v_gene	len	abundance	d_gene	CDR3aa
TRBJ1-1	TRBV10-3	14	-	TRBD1	CAISSRQGRTEAFF
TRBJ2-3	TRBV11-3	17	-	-	CASSLGGSASRSDTQYF
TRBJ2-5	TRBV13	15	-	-	CASSLTGANQETQYF
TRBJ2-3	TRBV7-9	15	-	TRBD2	CASSPGGTISDTQYF
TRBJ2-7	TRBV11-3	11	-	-	CASSLRGTRDF
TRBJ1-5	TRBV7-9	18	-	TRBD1	CASSLAAGGTDSNQPQHF
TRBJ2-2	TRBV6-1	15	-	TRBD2	CASSPPGLAAGELFF
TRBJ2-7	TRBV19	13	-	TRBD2	CASSTLAADEQYF
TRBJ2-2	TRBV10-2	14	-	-	CASSDRPNTGELFF
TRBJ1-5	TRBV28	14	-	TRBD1	CASRKAGGGQPQHF
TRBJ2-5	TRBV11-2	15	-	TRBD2	CASSLSLAGVETQYF
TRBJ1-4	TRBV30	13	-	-	CAWTPGPNEKLFF
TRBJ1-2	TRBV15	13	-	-	CATSSQVGDGYTF
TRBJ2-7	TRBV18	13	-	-	CASSPNGDYEQYF
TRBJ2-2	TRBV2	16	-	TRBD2	CASSAWTSGGAGELFF
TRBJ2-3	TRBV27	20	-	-	CASRKKRAGIYSTSTDTQYF
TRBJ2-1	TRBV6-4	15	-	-	CASSVEGSSWDEQFF
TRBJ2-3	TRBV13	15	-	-	CASSLAGRVGDTQYF
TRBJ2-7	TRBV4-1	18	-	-	CASSQPTRLGGVSYEQYF
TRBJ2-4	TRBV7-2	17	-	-	CASSLAEIAVAKNIQYF
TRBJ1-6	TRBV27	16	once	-	CASSRTASTYNSPLHF
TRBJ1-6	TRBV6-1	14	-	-	CASSVQEIVSPLHF
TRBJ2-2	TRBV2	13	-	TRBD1	CASGQGNTGELFF
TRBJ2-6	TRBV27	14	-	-	CASSPRREANVLTF
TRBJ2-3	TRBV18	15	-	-	CASSPPGSPRDTQYF
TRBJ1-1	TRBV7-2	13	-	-	CASREQGNTEAFF
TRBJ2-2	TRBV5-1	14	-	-	CASSLILGSGELFF
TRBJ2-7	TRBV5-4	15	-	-	CASSLRDGYTYEQYF
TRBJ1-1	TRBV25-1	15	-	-	CASSEARAGNTEAFF
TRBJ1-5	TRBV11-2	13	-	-	CASSLSRGQPQHF
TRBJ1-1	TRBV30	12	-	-	CAWNRVSTEAFF
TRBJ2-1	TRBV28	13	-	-	CASSGANNNEQFF
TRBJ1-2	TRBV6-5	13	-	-	CASSGTANLGYTF
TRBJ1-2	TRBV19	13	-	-	CASMGRANYGYTF
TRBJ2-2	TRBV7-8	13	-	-	CASSLRADGELFF